Listed below are T cell receptor beta chains from one sample, sequenced in a study of early T cells in non-severe SARS-CoV-2 infection. TCRdb recomputed calls from the 5' RACE reads with MiXCR, one row per CDR3 protein. The sample lists just under 65,000 distinct CDR3 sequences, approximately 8.8% occurring once. This sample comprised whole blood, obtained at baseline. These TCRs come from an adult who was a healthcare worker with PCR-confirmed SARS-CoV-2 infection or an uninfected control (not recorded which). The CDR3 runs from the conserved cysteine through the conserved F or W. D genes are given only for firm matches. Clone size is given for some rows only: seen once, a few or many times, or a class if the clone is expanded.

d_call clone_size j_call v_call cdr3_nt cdr3_aa
NA few TRBJ1-1 TRBV12-3/TRBV12-4 TGTGCCAGCAGTTTTTACGTGAACACTGAAGCTTTCTTT CASSFYVNTEAFF
NA many TRBJ2-5 TRBV5-1 TGCGCCAGCAGCCTGGAGGGGGGACGAGAGACCCAGTACTTC CASSLEGGRETQYF
NA NA TRBJ2-3 TRBV5-1 TGCGCCAGCAGCCATGGACAGTCGGGCACAGATACGCAGTATTTT CASSHGQSGTDTQYF
NA NA TRBJ2-6 TRBV12-3/TRBV12-4 TGTGCCAGCAGTCGGTTCCAGGGCTCTGGGGCCAACGTCCTGACTTTC CASSRFQGSGANVLTF
NA NA TRBJ2-3 TRBV29-1 TGCAGCGTTGGGCCAGGGGCCCTTCCAGATACGCAGTATTTT CSVGPGALPDTQYF
TRBD1 NA TRBJ2-2 TRBV6-2/TRBV6-3 TGTGCCAGCAGTTACGGGGTAACAGGGGGCGCAGGCACCGGGGAGCTGTTTTTT CASSYGVTGGAGTGELFF
NA many TRBJ2-3 TRBV20-1 TGCAGTGCTGGGGACTGGGGGGATACGCAGTATTTT CSAGDWGDTQYF
NA few TRBJ1-1 TRBV29-1 TGCAGCGTTGATCAGGGGTCGAACACTGAAGCTTTCTTT CSVDQGSNTEAFF
NA few TRBJ1-4 TRBV18 TGTGCCAGCGGACGGGGGAAAAATGAAAAACTGTTTTTT CASGRGKNEKLFF
TRBD2 few TRBJ2-7 TRBV12-3/TRBV12-4 TGTGCCAGCACCGTGACTAGCGGGAGCTCGGTGCAGTACTTC CASTVTSGSSVQYF
NA many TRBJ1-5 TRBV19 TGTGCCAGTACAGGGTCTCGGGGCAATCAGCCCCAGCATTTT CASTGSRGNQPQHF
NA many TRBJ2-1 TRBV11-3 TGTGCCAGCAGCAAAACGAGCGGAGGGTACAATGAGCAGTTCTTC CASSKTSGGYNEQFF
NA few TRBJ1-5 TRBV21-1 TGTGCCAGCAGGGGGGAACAGCCCCAGCATTTT CASRGEQPQHF
NA many TRBJ1-2 TRBV19 TGTGCCAGTAGTATAAGTCAGGGATCGGGCGGCTACACCTTC CASSISQGSGGYTF
NA NA TRBJ2-2 TRBV10-3 TGTGCCATCGGTAACACCGGGGAGCTGTTTTTT CAIGNTGELFF
NA NA TRBJ2-7 TRBV11-1 TGTGCCAGCAGCACTGGACAGCCGCCATTCTACGAGCAGTACTTC CASSTGQPPFYEQYF
TRBD2 many TRBJ2-7 TRBV10-2 TGCGCCAGCTTTAGCGGGCTGTCCTACGAGCAGTACTTC CASFSGLSYEQYF
TRBD2 NA TRBJ2-7 TRBV7-2 TGTGCCAGCAGCCTTAGCGGGGGACCCTACGAGCAGTACTTC CASSLSGGPYEQYF
NA many TRBJ2-5 TRBV4-1 TGCGCCAGCAGCCAAGTTGGCGGCCAAGAGACCCAGTACTTC CASSQVGGQETQYF
NA NA TRBJ1-2 TRBV18 TGTGCCAGCTCACCACGGCAGGACTATGGCTACACCTTC CASSPRQDYGYTF
NA few TRBJ1-2 TRBV6-5 TGTGCCAGCAGTTACGGACGGCTTAACTATGGCTACACCTTC CASSYGRLNYGYTF
NA few TRBJ2-7 TRBV6-2/TRBV6-3 TGTGCCAGCAGAAAGACAGAATACTACGAGCAGTACTTC CASRKTEYYEQYF
NA many TRBJ1-1 TRBV6-2/TRBV6-3 TGTGCCAGCAGTTTGGGGCCTGAAGCTTTCTTT CASSLGPEAFF
NA few TRBJ2-7 TRBV7-9 TGTGCCAGCGGGGGAGTGGGCGGGATCTACGAGCAGTACTTC CASGGVGGIYEQYF
NA NA TRBJ2-7 TRBV18 TGTGCCAGCTCAGACCAGGCGTACGAGCAGTACTTC CASSDQAYEQYF
NA NA TRBJ2-2 TRBV6-4 TGTGCCAGCAGTGAAGGCAGGGGAAACACCGGGGAGCTGTTTTTT CASSEGRGNTGELFF
NA few TRBJ1-1 TRBV5-1 TGCGCCAGCAGGGTCGGGGCAGGAACTGAAGCTTTCTTT CASRVGAGTEAFF
NA few TRBJ2-2 TRBV27 TGTGCCAGCCGCGGTTGGGGGGCGGTAAACGGGGAGCTGTTTTTT CASRGWGAVNGELFF
NA NA TRBJ2-3 TRBV11-2 TGTGCCAGCTCCTCCAGCCGGGTAGCTGTCACAGATACGCAGTATTTT CASSSSRVAVTDTQYF
NA many TRBJ2-7 TRBV6-1 TGTGCCAGCAGTAGGACGAGGGGAGCCTACGAGCAGTACTTC CASSRTRGAYEQYF
NA many TRBJ2-4 TRBV4-2 TGTGCCAGCAGCCAACCTAGTGGGATAGCCAAAAACATTCAGTACTTC CASSQPSGIAKNIQYF
NA NA TRBJ1-1 TRBV9 TGTGCCAGCAGCGTAGACGGGGCCGGGGGCACTGAAGCTTTCTTT CASSVDGAGGTEAFF
TRBD1 NA TRBJ2-7 TRBV18 TGTGCCAGCTCATCAACCGCCCAAGCAGGGGGAAACGAGCAGTACTTC CASSSTAQAGGNEQYF
NA many TRBJ1-2 TRBV7-9 TGTGCCAGCAGCTTAGGACAGTTCTATGGCTACACCTTC CASSLGQFYGYTF
NA NA TRBJ2-5 TRBV5-6 TGTGCCAGCAGCTTGCGGAGTTCTAAGACCCAGTACTTC CASSLRSSKTQYF
NA many TRBJ1-4 TRBV10-3 TGTGCTATCAGTCGGGGAGATGACCGGGAAAAACTGTTTTTT CAISRGDDREKLFF
TRBD1 NA TRBJ2-1 TRBV25-1 TGTGCCAGCAGGCGGACAGGGAGGAATGAGCTGTTCTTC CASRRTGRNELFF